The 20 T cell receptor beta chains reported below all come from one sample, sequenced in a study of human T cells and chemical hapten exposure. MiXCR was run by TCRdb on the RACE reads, yielding one entry per CDR3 protein. Of about 120,000 distinct CDR3 sequences listed, about 14% are singletons. The time point is: pre-sensitization, week 0. Noted treatment: therapeutic diphenylcyclopropenone sensitization with weekly scalp DPC. The material sequenced was whole blood, taken in connection with sensitization to the hapten diphenylcyclopropenone (DPC). These receptor sequences come from a woman younger than 35 with alopecia areata. Some clones in this sample may be carry-over from other donors' samples.

This clonotype was seen more than once but under ten times. The chain combines TRBV5-5 with TRBJ1-5; D remains unclear. Trimming stripped 4 bases from V and 3 bases from J, with 17 bases between. The CDR3 length is 16 residues. Looked up from germline, CDR1 is SGHKS and CDR2 is YYEKEE (reference sequence). This CDR3 reads CASSISLTTANQPQHF. CDR3 nucleotide sequence: TGTGCCAGCAGCATTTCTCTGACTACGGCCAATCAGCCCCAGCATTTT. The entire variable domain, with the rest obtained from reference TRBV5-5 and TRBJ1-5, is as follows: DAGVTQSPTHLIKTRGQQVTLRCSPISGHKSVSWYQQVLGQGPQFIFQYYEKEERGRGNFPDRFSARQFPNYSSELNVNALLLGDSALYLCASSISLTTANQPQHFGDGTRLSIL.

The chain combines TRBV7-2 with TRBJ2-3; 7 bases fit TRBD2. J lost 5 bases, V lost 5 bases, and 4 bases had no gene match. Germline assignment: CDR1 SGHTA and CDR2 FQGNSA. The CDR3 spans 13 residues. Written as DNA, the CDR3 is TGTGCCAGCAGCCCCTTAGCGGGAGATACGCAGTATTTT. It codes for CASSPLAGDTQYF.

This clonotype was recorded many times. The chain combines TRBV7-2 with TRBJ2-7; possible D gene TRBD1, 5 bases. The V and J ends lost 5 bases and 0 bases respectively, with 14 bases between them. Germline values: CDR1 SGHTA, CDR2 FQGNSA. The CDR3 is 15 amino acids. In nucleotides, the CDR3 is TGTGCCAGCAGCAGAGGACACGGCAACTCCTACGAGCAGTACTTC. Translation: CASSRGHGNSYEQYF.

This clonotype has more than one count but fewer than ten. V and J are TRBV10-3 and TRBJ1-5; the D is unclear. Germline CDR1 is ENHRY and CDR2 is SYGVKD. The V end lost 8 bases, the J end lost 5 bases, and 4 bases lay between the germline ends. CDR3 length equals 10 residues. The CDR3 sequence: CAIGHQPQHF. The CDR3 nucleotides read TGTGCCATCGGGCATCAGCCCCAGCATTTT.

Ten or more counts support this clonotype. The chain employs TRBV12-3 or TRBV12-4 and TRBJ1-5; 10 bases match TRBD1. V dropped 3 bases and J dropped 6; count of bases not matched to a gene: 5. This CDR3 has 15 residues. CDR3 amino acids: CASSFDRGQIQPQHF. The CDR3 bases are TGTGCCAGCAGTTTCGACAGGGGGCAAATTCAGCCCCAGCATTTT.

V and J are TRBV7-2 and TRBJ2-2, with D perhaps matching TRBD1 (6 bases). V gave up 5 bases and J gave up 3 bases, with 13 bases separating them. This CDR3 is 15 amino acids long. Germline CDR1 reads SGHTA; CDR2 reads FQGNSA. DNA of the CDR3: TGTGCCAGCAGCGTAGGTGGGACACACACCGGGGAGCTGTTTTTT. It encodes CASSVGGTHTGELFF.

The chain carries TRBV2 and TRBJ2-1; D tentatively reads TRBD1 or TRBD2 (5 bases each). From germline, CDR1 is SNHLY and CDR2 FYNNEI. The V and J ends lost 5 bases and 4 bases respectively, with 15 bases between them. The CDR3 contains 15 residues. CDR3 nucleotides: TGTGCCAGCAGTTCTCGGGACCCACGGTACAATGAGCAGTTCTTC. As protein: CASSSRDPRYNEQFF.

The chain couples TRBV19 to TRBJ1-4; 8 positions match TRBD1. Losses at the gene ends were 5 bases for V and 2 bases for J; bases not matched to a gene: 13. Per germline, CDR1 LNHDA and CDR2 SQIVND (reference sequence). This CDR3 comprises 18 residues. CDR3 DNA: TGTGCCAGTAGTCGCACTGCTCCAGGGGGCCGGACTAATGAAAAACTGTTTTTT. It translates to CASSRTAPGGRTNEKLFF.

The rearrangement joins TRBV19 to TRBJ1-2; D is undetermined. The CDR3 runs to 17 residues. Germline V gene lookup returns CDR1 LNHDA and CDR2 SQIVND (reference sequence). Trimming took off 5 bases at V and 2 bases at J, with 21 bases between the two ends. The CDR3 DNA is TGTGCCAGTAGTCCCTGGCAGCGGGCCGGTGTAAACTATGGCTACACCTTC. Its translation: CASSPWQRAGVNYGYTF.

This clonotype was observed a few times. The chain is built from TRBV9 and TRBJ2-2; D gene unclear. Trimming pared 0 bases from V and 4 bases from J, leaving 10 bases between. Germline V CDR1 and CDR2: SGDLS, YYNGEE. The CDR3 totals 15 residues. The CDR3 DNA reads TGTGCCAGCAGCGTAGCTTCGACGGCCACCGGGGAGCTGTTTTTT. It codes for CASSVASTATGELFF.

This clonotype was detected a few times. CDR3 sequence reads: CASREGRFYYNEQFF. As DNA, the CDR3 is TGTGCCAGCCGAGAGGGCAGGTTTTACTACAATGAGCAGTTCTTC. The V gene is TRBV6-1, the J gene TRBJ2-1; perhaps TRBD2 as D (5 bases). The CDR3 covers 15 residues. Germline values: CDR1 MNHNS, CDR2 SASEGT. Trimming shortened V by 8 bases and J by 3 bases, and 17 bases separated the two germline ends.

This clonotype showed up just a few times. The chain employs TRBV15 and TRBJ2-2, with TRBD1 as a possible D gene (6 bases). This CDR3 is built from 14 residues. Germline CDR1 and CDR2: LNHNV and YYDKDF (reference sequence). V was shortened by 0 bases and J by 10 bases, with 12 bases between the two germline ends. The CDR3 is CATSRDPQGSELFF. As DNA, the CDR3 is TGTGCCACCAGCAGAGATCCCCAGGGGTCGGAGCTGTTTTTT.

This clonotype has more than one count but fewer than ten. The J gene is TRBJ2-7, the V gene TRBV28, with D possibly being TRBD2 (6 bases). The CDR3 extends over 11 amino acids. Germline V gene sequence: CDR1 MDHEN, CDR2 SYDVKM. V gave up 5 bases and J gave up 9 bases, with 11 bases separating them. The CDR3 DNA reads as TGTGCCAGCAGTCCGTCCGGGGGGCAGTACTTC. It codes for CASSPSGGQYF.

This clonotype was observed a handful of times. The chain is built from TRBV20-1 and TRBJ2-3, with no clear D. Trimming left V 4 bases short and J 1 base short, with 12 bases between. The CDR3 has 14 residues. Germline V gene sequence: CDR1 DFQATT, CDR2 SNEGSKA (reference sequence). The DNA of the CDR3 is TGCAGTGCTAATCATATCGAAGGCACAGATACGCAGTATTTT. It translates to CSANHIEGTDTQYF.

This chain uses TRBV7-2 with TRBJ2-7; D is possibly TRBD2 (5 bases). The CDR3 loop spans 14 amino acids. V gave up 5 bases and J gave up 3 bases, with 14 bases separating them. Germline V gives CDR1 SGHTA, CDR2 FQGNSA. CDR3 residues: CASSPEGVNYEQYF. The CDR3 DNA reads TGTGCCAGCAGCCCCGAGGGAGTAAACTACGAGCAGTACTTC.

The sample holds a few counts of this clonotype. The V gene is TRBV15, the J gene TRBJ1-2; D unclear. V shed 6 bases and J shed 1 base, with 12 bases lying between them. Germline assignment: CDR1 LNHNV and CDR2 YYDKDF (reference sequence). The CDR3 length is 14 residues. CDR3: CATRRTRDNYGYTF. The CDR3 coding sequence is TGTGCCACCAGACGGACGAGAGATAACTATGGCTACACCTTC.

A few counts support this clonotype. This chain joins TRBV20-1 and TRBJ2-1, with TRBD1 matching 11 bases. Losses at the gene ends were 0 bases for V and 7 bases for J; bases not matched to a gene: 5. This CDR3 has 15 residues. Germline lookup yields CDR1 DFQATT and CDR2 SNEGSKA (reference sequence). CDR3 DNA sequence: TGCAGTGCTAGAGATAGGACAGGGGGCTTTAATGAGCAGTTCTTC. As protein: CSARDRTGGFNEQFF.

The rearrangement uses TRBV28 and TRBJ2-2; D remains ambiguous. Looked up from germline, CDR1 is MDHEN and CDR2 is SYDVKM. V lost 5 bases and J 9 bases, leaving 13 bases between the germline ends. The CDR3 contains 13 residues. DNA for the CDR3: TGTGCCAGCAGTCCTCATGGTGTGCGGGAGCTGTTTTTT. Its protein product is CASSPHGVRELFF.

The chain uses TRBV12-3 or TRBV12-4 and TRBJ1-4; D unresolved. V was trimmed by 6 bases and J by 2 bases, leaving 16 bases between them. The CDR3 consists of 16 residues. The CDR3 DNA sequence: TGTGCCAGCAGCCCCCGTTCTGGGAAGACTAATGAAAAACTGTTTTTT. Translation: CASSPRSGKTNEKLFF.

This clonotype was recorded many times. The chain joins TRBV20-1 to TRBJ2-3, with D perhaps matching TRBD1 or TRBD2 (5 bases each). CDR3 length: 14 amino acids. In germline, CDR1 is DFQATT, CDR2 SNEGSKA (reference sequence). Trimming took off 2 bases at V and 0 bases at J, with 9 bases between the two ends. The CDR3 DNA follows: TGCAGTGCTAGACCGGGACGGAGCACAGATACGCAGTATTTT. Residues: CSARPGRSTDTQYF.